This is a list of T cell receptor beta chains from one sample in a study of identical twins. TCRdb processed the 5' RACE reads anew with MiXCR; each CDR3 protein has one entry. The repertoire holds roughly 690,000 distinct CDR3 sequences, with over 20% as singletons. In addition, the sample was reused for a study of T cells expressing NK-cell markers.

Sequences were obtained from PBMCs. Source of these receptors: a woman aged 18-29 years in good health. Both conserved end residues are part of each CDR3. Fields, in order: V gene, D gene, clone size, J gene, CDR3 protein, CDR3 DNA. D genes are given only for firm matches. The listing skips clone size in some rows; elsewhere it reads once, few, many or a size class.

v_call: TRBV9
d_call: -
clone_size: few
j_call: TRBJ2-1
cdr3_aa: CASSVGSSSYNEQFF
cdr3_nt: TGTGCCAGCAGCGTTGGCTCCAGCTCCTACAATGAGCAGTTCTTC

v_call: TRBV20-1
d_call: -
clone_size: -
j_call: TRBJ2-1
cdr3_aa: CSATSIDSGEGFF
cdr3_nt: TGCAGTGCTACCTCTATTGATTCGGGAGAGGGTTTCTTC

v_call: TRBV7-9
d_call: -
clone_size: -
j_call: TRBJ2-1
cdr3_aa: CATSEDYNEQFF
cdr3_nt: TGTGCCACATCCGAGGACTACAATGAGCAGTTCTTC

v_call: TRBV5-1
d_call: TRBD1
clone_size: few
j_call: TRBJ2-7
cdr3_aa: CASSPGGTGNAYEQYF
cdr3_nt: TGCGCCAGCAGCCCCGGTGGGACAGGCAACGCCTACGAGCAGTACTTC

v_call: TRBV12-3/TRBV12-4
d_call: -
clone_size: -
j_call: TRBJ2-1
cdr3_aa: CASTYGGGSSYNEQFF
cdr3_nt: TGTGCCAGCACCTACGGCGGAGGGAGCTCCTACAATGAGCAGTTCTTC

v_call: TRBV5-1
d_call: TRBD1
clone_size: -
j_call: TRBJ1-1
cdr3_aa: CASSLRVQGSFATEAFF
cdr3_nt: TGCGCCAGCAGCTTGAGGGTACAGGGGTCTTTCGCAACTGAAGCTTTCTTT

v_call: TRBV12-3/TRBV12-4
d_call: -
clone_size: many
j_call: TRBJ1-2
cdr3_aa: CASSQTGFAYGYTF
cdr3_nt: TGTGCCAGCAGTCAGACAGGCTTTGCCTATGGCTACACCTTC

v_call: TRBV6-1
d_call: -
clone_size: few
j_call: TRBJ1-1
cdr3_aa: CASSTRAGVGMNTEAFF
cdr3_nt: TGTGCCAGCAGTACCCGGGCAGGGGTGGGCATGAACACTGAAGCTTTCTTT

v_call: TRBV29-1
d_call: -
clone_size: many
j_call: TRBJ1-3
cdr3_aa: CSGISGNTIYF
cdr3_nt: TGCAGCGGCATCTCTGGAAACACCATATATTTT

v_call: TRBV20-1
d_call: -
clone_size: -
j_call: TRBJ2-3
cdr3_aa: CSATDPLTDTQYF
cdr3_nt: TGCAGTGCTACGGACCCGCTCACAGATACGCAGTATTTT

v_call: TRBV30
d_call: -
clone_size: -
j_call: TRBJ1-5
cdr3_aa: CAWSVGVRQPQHF
cdr3_nt: TGTGCCTGGAGTGTCGGGGTGCGACAGCCCCAGCATTTT

v_call: TRBV12-3/TRBV12-4
d_call: TRBD2
clone_size: few
j_call: TRBJ2-1
cdr3_aa: CASSLAGGPFF
cdr3_nt: TGTGCCAGCTCTCTAGCGGGGGGACCGTTCTTC

v_call: TRBV5-1
d_call: TRBD2
clone_size: few
j_call: TRBJ2-1
cdr3_aa: CASRQLAGGNTYNEQFF
cdr3_nt: TGCGCCAGCAGACAACTAGCGGGGGGGAATACCTACAATGAGCAGTTCTTC

v_call: TRBV5-6
d_call: -
clone_size: many
j_call: TRBJ1-1
cdr3_aa: CASTLHGEAFF
cdr3_nt: TGTGCCAGCACCTTACACGGGGAAGCTTTCTTT

v_call: TRBV20-1
d_call: -
clone_size: -
j_call: TRBJ2-3
cdr3_aa: CSAKGGQADTQYF
cdr3_nt: TGCAGTGCAAAAGGGGGGCAGGCAGATACGCAGTATTTT

v_call: TRBV13
d_call: TRBD2
clone_size: -
j_call: TRBJ2-7
cdr3_aa: CASSLAGGRLAYEQYF
cdr3_nt: TGTGCCAGCAGCTTGGCGGGGGGGCGCTTAGCCTACGAGCAGTACTTC

v_call: TRBV12-3/TRBV12-4
d_call: -
clone_size: few
j_call: TRBJ1-6
cdr3_aa: CASSPGGQGVSPLHF
cdr3_nt: TGTGCCAGCAGTCCCGGGGGGCAGGGAGTTTCACCCCTCCACTTT

v_call: TRBV12-3/TRBV12-4
d_call: -
clone_size: -
j_call: TRBJ1-2
cdr3_aa: CASSLHDRRYYGYTF
cdr3_nt: TGTGCCAGCAGCCTTCACGACAGGAGATACTATGGCTACACCTTC

v_call: TRBV20-1
d_call: TRBD2
clone_size: few
j_call: TRBJ2-7
cdr3_aa: CSVLADHSYEQYF
cdr3_nt: TGCAGTGTTCTAGCGGATCACTCCTACGAGCAGTACTTC

v_call: TRBV12-3/TRBV12-4
d_call: TRBD2
clone_size: many
j_call: TRBJ2-1
cdr3_aa: CASSRIRLAGSNEQFF
cdr3_nt: TGTGCCAGCAGTCGTATACGACTAGCGGGGTCAAATGAGCAGTTCTTC

v_call: TRBV7-2
d_call: -
clone_size: -
j_call: TRBJ2-5
cdr3_aa: CASSPLVGETQYF
cdr3_nt: TGTGCCAGCAGCCCGCTAGTTGGGGAGACCCAGTACTTC

v_call: TRBV5-1
d_call: TRBD1
clone_size: few
j_call: TRBJ2-6
cdr3_aa: CASSLVFGQGTSGANVLTF
cdr3_nt: TGCGCCAGCAGCTTGGTTTTTGGACAGGGTACTTCTGGGGCCAACGTCCTGACTTTC